Sequencing of this T cell receptor (beta chain) was carried out in a study of CD8 T cells in ankylosing spondylitis. Study-level points and caveats: Seemingly characteristic of ankylosing spondylitis blood was a TCR beta motif consisting of roughly 8 highly homologous variants. Reports of some motif variants in reactive arthritis synovial fluid and blood predate this one.

Each CDR3 protein gets one entry after TCRdb re-called the 5' RACE reads with MiXCR. The data show 250,000 to 350,000 distinct CDR3 sequences, with around 19% seen just once and roughly 8.3% held by the top ten. CDR3 length: 15 amino acids. V dropped 3 bases and J dropped 2; count of bases not matched to a gene: 3. The table lists this clonotype with a few counts. Its specificity is unknown. The sequenced sample consisted of blood, either unsorted or a sorted T cell fraction (not recorded which). This clonotype was obtained from a male donor with ankylosing spondylitis or in good health (not recorded which). V gene TRBV12-3 or TRBV12-4 combines with J gene TRBJ2-3; the match to TRBD1 covers 9 bases. CDR3 in amino acids: CASSFGTGITDTQYF. For the CDR3, the DNA is TGTGCCAGCAGTTTCGGGACAGGGATCACAGATACGCAGTATTTT.